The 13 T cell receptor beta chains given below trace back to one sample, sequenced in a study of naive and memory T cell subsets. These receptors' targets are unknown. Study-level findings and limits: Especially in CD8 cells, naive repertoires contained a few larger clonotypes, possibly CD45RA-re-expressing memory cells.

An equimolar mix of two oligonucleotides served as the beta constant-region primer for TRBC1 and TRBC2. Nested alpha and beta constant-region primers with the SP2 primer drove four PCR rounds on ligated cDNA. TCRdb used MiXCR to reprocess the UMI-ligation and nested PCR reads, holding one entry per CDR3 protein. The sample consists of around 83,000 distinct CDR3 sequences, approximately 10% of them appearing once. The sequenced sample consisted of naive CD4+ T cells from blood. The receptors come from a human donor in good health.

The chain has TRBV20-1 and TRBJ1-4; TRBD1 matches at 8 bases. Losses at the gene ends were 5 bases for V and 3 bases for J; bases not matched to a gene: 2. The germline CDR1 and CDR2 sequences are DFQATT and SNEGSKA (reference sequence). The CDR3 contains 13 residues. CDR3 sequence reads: CSAWTGPNEKLFF. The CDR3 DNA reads TGCAGTGCTTGGACAGGGCCTAATGAAAAACTGTTTTTT.

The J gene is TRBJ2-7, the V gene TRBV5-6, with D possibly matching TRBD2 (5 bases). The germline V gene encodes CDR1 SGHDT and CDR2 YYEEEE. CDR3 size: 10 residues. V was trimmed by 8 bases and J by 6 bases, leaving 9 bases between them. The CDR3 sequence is CASGRGEQYF. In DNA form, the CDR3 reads TGTGCCAGTGGTCGGGGCGAGCAGTACTTC.

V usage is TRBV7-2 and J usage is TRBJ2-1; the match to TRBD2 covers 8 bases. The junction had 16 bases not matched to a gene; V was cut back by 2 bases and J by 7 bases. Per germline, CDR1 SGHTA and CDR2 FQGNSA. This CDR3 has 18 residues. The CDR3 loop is CASSLYGTSSSVRNEQFF. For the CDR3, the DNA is TGTGCCAGCAGCTTATATGGGACTAGTTCATCGGTCAGGAATGAGCAGTTCTTC.

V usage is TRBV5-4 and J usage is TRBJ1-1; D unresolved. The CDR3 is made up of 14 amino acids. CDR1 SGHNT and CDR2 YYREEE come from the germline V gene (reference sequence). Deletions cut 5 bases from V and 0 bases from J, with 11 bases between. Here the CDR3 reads CASRWEFMNTEAFF. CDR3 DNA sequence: TGTGCCAGCAGATGGGAGTTCATGAACACTGAAGCTTTCTTT. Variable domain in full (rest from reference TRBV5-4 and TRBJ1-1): ETGVTQSPTHLIKTRGQQVTLRCSSQSGHNTVSWYQQALGQGPQFIFQYYREEENGRGNFPPRFSGLQFPNYSSELNVNALELDDSALYLCASRWEFMNTEAFFGQGTRLTVV.

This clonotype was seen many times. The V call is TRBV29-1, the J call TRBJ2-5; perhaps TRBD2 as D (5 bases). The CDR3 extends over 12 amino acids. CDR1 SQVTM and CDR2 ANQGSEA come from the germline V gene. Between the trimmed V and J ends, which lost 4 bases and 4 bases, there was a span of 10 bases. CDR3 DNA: TGCAGCGTTGTACTCCGGGGAGAGACCCAGTACTTC. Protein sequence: CSVVLRGETQYF.

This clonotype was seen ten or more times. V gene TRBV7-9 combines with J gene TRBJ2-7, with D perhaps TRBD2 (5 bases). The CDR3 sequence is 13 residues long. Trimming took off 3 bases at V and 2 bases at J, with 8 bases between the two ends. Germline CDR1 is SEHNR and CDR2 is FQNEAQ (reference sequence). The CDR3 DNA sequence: TGTGCCAGCAGCTTTAGCGAGACCTACGAGCAGTACTTC. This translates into CASSFSETYEQYF. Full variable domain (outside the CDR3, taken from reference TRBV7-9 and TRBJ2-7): DTGVSQNPRHKITKRGQNVTFRCDPISEHNRLYWYRQTLGQGPEFLTYFQNEAQLEKSRLLSDRFSAERPKGSFSTLEIQRTEQGDSAMYLCASSFSETYEQYFGPGTRLTVT.

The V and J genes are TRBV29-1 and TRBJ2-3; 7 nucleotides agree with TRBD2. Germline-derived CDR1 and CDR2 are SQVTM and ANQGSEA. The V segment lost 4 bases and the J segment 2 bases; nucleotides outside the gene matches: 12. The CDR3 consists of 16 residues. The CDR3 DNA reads TGCAGCGTTGGGGGCGGCTCTAGCGGCTTCACAGATACGCAGTATTTT. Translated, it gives CSVGGGSSGFTDTQYF.

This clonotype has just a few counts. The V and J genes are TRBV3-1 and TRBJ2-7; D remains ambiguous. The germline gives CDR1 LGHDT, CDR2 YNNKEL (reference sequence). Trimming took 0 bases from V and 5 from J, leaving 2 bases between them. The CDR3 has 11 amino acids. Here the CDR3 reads CASSQDHEQYF. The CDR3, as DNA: TGTGCCAGCAGCCAAGACCACGAGCAGTACTTC.

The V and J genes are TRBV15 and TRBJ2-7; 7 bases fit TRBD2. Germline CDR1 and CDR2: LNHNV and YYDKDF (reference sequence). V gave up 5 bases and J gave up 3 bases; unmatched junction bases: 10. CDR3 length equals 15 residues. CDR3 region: CATSEYPGTNYEQYF. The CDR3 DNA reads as TGTGCCACCAGCGAATACCCCGGGACTAACTACGAGCAGTACTTC.

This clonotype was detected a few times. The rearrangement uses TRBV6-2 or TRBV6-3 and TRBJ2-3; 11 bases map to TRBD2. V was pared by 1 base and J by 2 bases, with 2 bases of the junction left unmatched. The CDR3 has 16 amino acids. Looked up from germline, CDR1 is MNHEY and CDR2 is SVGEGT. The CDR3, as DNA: TGTGCCAGCAGTTACTTGGGACTAGCGGTCACAGATACGCAGTATTTT. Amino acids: CASSYLGLAVTDTQYF.

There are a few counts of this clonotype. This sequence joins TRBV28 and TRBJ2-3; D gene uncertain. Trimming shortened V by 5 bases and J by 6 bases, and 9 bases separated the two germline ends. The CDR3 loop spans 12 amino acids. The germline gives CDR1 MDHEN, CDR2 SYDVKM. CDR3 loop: CASSTSLDTQYF. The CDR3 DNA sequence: TGTGCCAGCAGTACCTCCCTGGATACGCAGTATTTT. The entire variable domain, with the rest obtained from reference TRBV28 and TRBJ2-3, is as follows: DVKVTQSSRYLVKRTGEKVFLECVQDMDHENMFWYRQDPGLGLRLIYFSYDVKMKEKGDIPEGYSVSREKKERFSLILESASTNQTSMYLCASSTSLDTQYFGPGTRLTVL.

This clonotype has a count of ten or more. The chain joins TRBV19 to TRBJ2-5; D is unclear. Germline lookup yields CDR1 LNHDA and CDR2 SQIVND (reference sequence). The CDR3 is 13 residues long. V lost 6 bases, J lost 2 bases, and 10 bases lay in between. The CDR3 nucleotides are TGTGCCAGTAGCGAGGAGCTACAAGAGACCCAGTACTTC. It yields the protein CASSEELQETQYF.

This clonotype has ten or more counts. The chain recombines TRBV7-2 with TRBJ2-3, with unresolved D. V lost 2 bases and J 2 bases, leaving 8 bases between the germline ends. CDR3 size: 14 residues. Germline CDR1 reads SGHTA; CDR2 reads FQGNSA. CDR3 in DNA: TGTGCCAGCAGCTTAAGAAAAACCACAGATACGCAGTATTTT. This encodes CASSLRKTTDTQYF.